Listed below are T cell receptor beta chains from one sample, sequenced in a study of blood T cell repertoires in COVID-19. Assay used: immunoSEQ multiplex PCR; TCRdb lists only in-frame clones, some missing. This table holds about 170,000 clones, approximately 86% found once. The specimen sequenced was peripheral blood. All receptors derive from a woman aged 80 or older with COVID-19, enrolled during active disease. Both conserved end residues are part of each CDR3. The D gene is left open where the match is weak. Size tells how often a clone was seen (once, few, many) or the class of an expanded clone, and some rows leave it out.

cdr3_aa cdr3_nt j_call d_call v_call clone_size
CASISTPLSSNQPQHF TGTGCCAGCATCTCGACTCCTCTGAGTAGCAATCAGCCCCAGCATTTT TRBJ1-5 - TRBV28 -
CASSPRGTYEQYF TGTGCCAGCTCACCCAGGGGCACCTACGAGCAGTACTTC TRBJ2-7 - TRBV25-1 -
CASSEGGLSTDTQYF TGTGCCAGCAGTGAAGGGGGACTATCCACAGATACGCAGTATTTT TRBJ2-3 TRBD2 TRBV2 -
CGPRGRLISYEQYF TGTGGTCCCAGGGGGCGATTAATTTCCTACGAGCAGTACTTC TRBJ2-7 TRBD1 TRBV7-2 -
CAISDRPGQGNEQFF TGTGCCATCAGTGACCGTCCCGGACAGGGGAATGAGCAGTTCTTC TRBJ2-1 TRBD1 TRBV10-3 -
CASSLRGQTNYGYTF TGTGCCAGCAGCTTAAGAGGACAGACTAACTATGGCTACACCTTC TRBJ1-2 - TRBV11-2 -
CASSLGTSGASTDTQYF TGTGCCAGCAGCCTCGGGACTAGCGGGGCTAGCACAGATACGCAGTATTTT TRBJ2-3 TRBD2 TRBV11-3 once
CASIRLAGPDTQYF TGTGCCAGCATCCGCCTAGCGGGACCCGATACGCAGTATTTT TRBJ2-3 TRBD2 TRBV2 -
CASSLGQGQDYYGYTF TGCGCCAGCAGTCTAGGACAGGGCCAAGATTACTATGGCTACACCTTC TRBJ1-2 TRBD1 TRBV5-1 -
CASSLFLLTGEKLFF TGTGCCAGCAGCTTGTTTCTCCTCACGGGAGAAAAACTGTTTTTT TRBJ1-4 - TRBV5-8 -
CASSLGGGAFNLGSTDTQYF TGTGCCAGCAGCTTGGGCGGGGGGGCCTTCAATCTGGGGAGCACAGATACGCAGTATTTT TRBJ2-3 TRBD2 TRBV5-4 -
CASSLELAAQVQYF TGTGCCAGCAGCTTAGAGTTAGCGGCCCAGGTGCAGTACTTC TRBJ2-7 - TRBV11-1 -
CATSDKREVTDTQYF TGTGCCACCAGTGATAAACGGGAAGTCACAGATACGCAGTATTTT TRBJ2-3 - TRBV24-1 -
CASSIRQGTYNEQFF TGTGCCAGCAGCATAAGACAGGGAACCTACAATGAGCAGTTCTTC TRBJ2-1 TRBD1 TRBV7-9 -
CASSPWGQGGNSPLHF TGTGCCAGCAGCCCATGGGGACAGGGTGGTAATTCACCCCTCCACTTT TRBJ1-6 TRBD1 TRBV5-6 -
CASSLGQAGAFF TGTGCCAGCAGCTTAGGTCAGGCTGGAGCTTTCTTT TRBJ1-1 - TRBV7-2 -
CASSERGYSNQPQHF TGTGCCAGCAGTGAACGGGGTTATAGCAATCAGCCCCAGCATTTT TRBJ1-5 - TRBV2 -
CASSLRNTEAFF TGTGCCAGCAGTTTGAGGAACACTGAAGCTTTCTTT TRBJ1-1 - TRBV12-3/TRBV12-4 -
CASSNPSGAYNEQFF TGCGCCAGCAGCAACCCTAGCGGAGCCTACAATGAGCAGTTCTTC TRBJ2-1 TRBD2 TRBV5-1 -
CASSETGTMSYNEQFF TGTGCCAGCAGCGAGACCGGGACTATGTCCTACAATGAGCAGTTCTTC TRBJ2-1 TRBD2 TRBV9 -
CASSIRASGGDTQYF TGTGCCAGTAGTATACGGGCTAGCGGGGGAGATACGCAGTATTTT TRBJ2-3 TRBD2 TRBV19 -
CASSYSYRGNNSPLHF TGTGCCAGCAGTTACTCGTATAGGGGCAATAATTCACCCCTCCACTTT TRBJ1-6 - TRBV6-5 -
CASSVPGQGGSPLHF TGTGCCAGCAGCGTACCGGGACAGGGAGGTTCACCCCTCCACTTT TRBJ1-6 TRBD1 TRBV28 -
CASSGSQDGGYTF TGTGCCAGCAGTGGTTCACAGGACGGGGGCTACACCTTC TRBJ1-2 - TRBV2 -
CASSIDTGTPLHF TGTGCCAGTAGTATAGACACAGGGACACCCCTCCACTTT TRBJ1-6 - TRBV19 many
CASRIRPGLQYNEQFF TGTGCCAGTAGGATTCGTCCGGGACTACAATACAATGAGCAGTTCTTC TRBJ2-1 TRBD2 TRBV19 -
CASSRVGLASSDEQYF TGTGCCAGCAGCCGTGTGGGACTAGCATCATCTGACGAGCAGTACTTC TRBJ2-7 TRBD2 TRBV3-1/TRBV3-2 -
CASSPSGAVDTQYF TGTGCCAGCAGTCCCAGCGGGGCGGTAGATACGCAGTATTTT TRBJ2-3 TRBD2 TRBV28 -
CASRNSGLNYNEQFF TGTGCCAGCAGAAATTCTGGACTTAACTACAATGAGCAGTTCTTC TRBJ2-1 - TRBV28 -
CASNLVGEGPDTQYF TGTGCCAGCAACCTTGTGGGGGAGGGCCCGGATACGCAGTATTTT TRBJ2-3 TRBD2 TRBV27 -
CSASTGQVVNEKLFF TGCAGTGCTAGTACGGGACAGGTAGTTAATGAAAAACTGTTTTTT TRBJ1-4 TRBD1 TRBV20-1 -
CASSYGGSGGETQYF TGTGCCAGCAGTTATGGGGGGAGCGGAGGAGAGACCCAGTACTTC TRBJ2-5 - TRBV6-2/TRBV6-3 -
CASSARTGANTEAFF TGTGCCAGCAGTGCCCGGACAGGGGCGAACACTGAAGCTTTCTTT TRBJ1-1 TRBD1 TRBV2 few
CASSAGQGPGYTF TGTGCCAGCAGCGCGGGACAGGGCCCTGGCTACACCTTC TRBJ1-2 TRBD1 TRBV7-2 -
CASSLQRLAGGGGETQYF TGTGCCAGCAGCCTACAACGGCTAGCGGGAGGAGGTGGAGAGACCCAGTACTTC TRBJ2-5 TRBD2 TRBV3-1/TRBV3-2 -
CASSVDGRSYNEQFF TGTGCCAGCAGCGTAGACGGGAGGTCCTACAATGAGCAGTTCTTC TRBJ2-1 TRBD2 TRBV9 -
CASSWGQYYEQYF TGTGCCAGCAGCTGGGGGCAGTACTACGAGCAGTACTTC TRBJ2-7 - TRBV5-4 -
CASSEQAGNEQFF TGTGCCAGCAGTGAACAAGCGGGGAATGAGCAGTTCTTC TRBJ2-1 TRBD2 TRBV6-4 -
CASSHPDRGNTEAFF TGTGCCAGCAGCCACCCGGACAGGGGAAACACTGAAGCTTTCTTT TRBJ1-1 TRBD1 TRBV4-2 -
CASSPSGGGTTEAFF TGTGCCAGCAGCCCCTCAGGGGGCGGTACCACTGAAGCTTTCTTT TRBJ1-1 TRBD1 TRBV3-1/TRBV3-2 -
CASSWGQNTEAFF TGTGCCAGCAGTTGGGGACAGAACACTGAAGCTTTCTTT TRBJ1-1 - TRBV12-3/TRBV12-4 -
CAIGQGANTEAFF TGTGCCATCGGACAGGGGGCGAACACTGAAGCTTTCTTT TRBJ1-1 TRBD1 TRBV10-3 -
CASIEGFYSNQPQHF TGTGCCAGTATCGAGGGCTTCTATAGCAATCAGCCCCAGCATTTT TRBJ1-5 - TRBV19 -
CASSLPSGSTDEQYF TGTGCCAGCTCACTCCCCAGCGGGAGTACGGACGAGCAGTACTTC TRBJ2-7 TRBD2 TRBV18 once
CASSQDLGQGDFFSYGYTF TGTGCCAGCAGCCAGGACCTCGGACAGGGGGACTTCTTCAGCTATGGCTACACCTTC TRBJ1-2 TRBD1 TRBV4-2 -
CATVPYNEQFF TGTGCCACCGTCCCCTACAATGAGCAGTTCTTC TRBJ2-1 - TRBV6-5 -
CASSLPGGANYEQYF TGTGCCAGCAGTTTACCCGGGGGGGCCAACTACGAGCAGTACTTC TRBJ2-7 TRBD2 TRBV28 -